This T cell receptor beta chain was captured in a study of OX40 agonist ivuxolimab in advanced cancers. Study findings and constraints: There was clonal expansion of CD4+ and CD8+ blood T cells by week 6 at 0.1 to 3.0 mg/kg.

Data came from immunoSEQ multiplex PCR; TCRdb stores just in-frame clones and leaves some out. This sample has roughly 57,000 clones, with about four fifths found just once. The CDR3 spans 13 residues. Germline V lookup: CDR1 MNHNS, CDR2 SASEGT. Trimming took off 2 bases at V and 7 bases at J, with 9 bases between the two ends. There are a few counts of this clone. Antigen unknown. On cycle 4 day 1 and cycle 7 day 1, as well as at baseline, blood was sampled. The TCR comes from an adult with an advanced solid tumor such as melanoma, head and neck, liver or kidney cancer. The chain carries TRBV6-1 and TRBJ2-1; no clear D gene. The sequences come from CD4+ or CD8+ T cells sorted from blood, collected in a trial of the OX40 agonist ivuxolimab. The DNA of the CDR3 is TGTGCCAGCAGTGAATACTTTATGAATGAGCAGTTCTTC. Its protein is CASSEYFMNEQFF.